The 5 T cell receptor beta chains presented below share a single source sample, sequenced in a study of blood T cell repertoires in COVID-19. TCRdb keeps only in-frame clones here, not all; method: immunoSEQ multiplex PCR. Of about 300,000 clones listed, 85% to 90% were seen once; the top ten hold about 4.6%. What was sequenced was PBMCs or T cells enriched from blood (not recorded which). The receptors were gathered from a man aged 25-45 years who had recovered from COVID-19.

This chain connects TRBV7-9 to TRBJ2-5, with no clear D. The CDR3 is made up of 13 amino acids. Deletions cut 6 bases from V and 2 bases from J, with 10 bases between. Germline-derived CDR1 and CDR2 are SEHNR and FQNEAQ (reference sequence). The CDR3 DNA is TGTGCCAGCAGTGATACAGTTCAAGAGACCCAGTACTTC. Its protein product is CASSDTVQETQYF.

The rearrangement uses TRBV9 and TRBJ2-3; 8 bases align to TRBD2. Germline CDR1 is SGDLS and CDR2 is YYNGEE. The trim removed 3 bases at V and 5 bases at J, leaving 11 bases unmatched. There are 16 residues in the CDR3. The CDR3 sequence: CASSAGGGLGLDTQYF. The CDR3 nucleotides read TGTGCCAGCAGCGCGGGAGGGGGACTAGGTTTAGATACGCAGTATTTT.

The CDR3: CASSPTAGAEAFF. The CDR3 nucleotides read TGTGCCAGCAGCCCCACCGCAGGGGCTGAAGCTTTCTTT. The chain carries TRBV11-3 and TRBJ1-1; maybe TRBD1 (6 bases). The CDR3 has 13 residues. Trimming took off 5 bases at V and 6 bases at J, with 13 bases between the two ends. The germline CDR1 and CDR2 sequences are SGHNT and YENEEA.

The rearrangement links TRBV10-3 to TRBJ2-4; D is unresolved. CDR1 and CDR2 (germline): ENHRY, SYGVKD. Trimming took off 3 bases at V and 4 bases at J, with 10 bases between the two ends. This CDR3 spans 14 amino acids. The CDR3 DNA reads TGTGCCATCAGTGATTCCAGGAAAAAAAACATTCAGTACTTC. Its translation: CAISDSRKKNIQYF.

The chain combines TRBV7-9 with TRBJ2-7; the match to TRBD1 covers 8 bases. V trimming: 6 bases; J trimming: 0 bases; junction bases outside the gene matches: 7. CDR1 is SEHNR, CDR2 FQNEAQ, per germline (reference sequence). This CDR3 spans 15 amino acids. CDR3 nucleotides: TGTGCCAGCAGTCCTGACAGGGGCCACTCCTACGAGCAGTACTTC. Amino acid sequence: CASSPDRGHSYEQYF.